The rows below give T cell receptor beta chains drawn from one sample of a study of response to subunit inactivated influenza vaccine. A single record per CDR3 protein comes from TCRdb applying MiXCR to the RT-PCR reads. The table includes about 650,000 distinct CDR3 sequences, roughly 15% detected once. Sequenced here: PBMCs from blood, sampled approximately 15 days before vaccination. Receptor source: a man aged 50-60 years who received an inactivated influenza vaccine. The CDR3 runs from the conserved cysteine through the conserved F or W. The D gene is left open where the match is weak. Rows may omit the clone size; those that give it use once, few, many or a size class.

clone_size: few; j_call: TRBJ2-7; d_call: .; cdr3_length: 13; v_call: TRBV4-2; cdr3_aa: CASSGEFPYEQYF; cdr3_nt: TGTGCCAGCAGCGGGGAGTTCCCCTACGAGCAGTACTTC
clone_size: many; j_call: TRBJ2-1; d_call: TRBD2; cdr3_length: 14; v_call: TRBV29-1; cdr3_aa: CSVLLTSAYNEQFF; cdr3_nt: TGCAGCGTTCTTCTGACTAGCGCCTACAATGAGCAGTTCTTC
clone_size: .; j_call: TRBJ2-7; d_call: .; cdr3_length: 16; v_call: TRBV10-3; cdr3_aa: CAISEPPGGGVYEQYF; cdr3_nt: TGTGCCATCAGTGAGCCGCCAGGCGGAGGGGTCTACGAGCAGTACTTC
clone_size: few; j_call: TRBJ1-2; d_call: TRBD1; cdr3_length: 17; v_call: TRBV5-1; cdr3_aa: CASSLDLGQGMYYGYTF; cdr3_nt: TGCGCCAGCAGCTTGGATCTCGGACAGGGAATGTACTATGGCTACACCTTC
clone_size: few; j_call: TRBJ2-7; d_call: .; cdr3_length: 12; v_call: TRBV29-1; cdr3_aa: CSVVGTYYEQYF; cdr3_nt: TGCAGCGTTGTAGGAACTTACTACGAGCAGTACTTC
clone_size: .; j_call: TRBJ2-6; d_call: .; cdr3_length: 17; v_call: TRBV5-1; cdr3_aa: CASRNEGSPSGANVLTF; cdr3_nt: TGCGCCAGCAGGAATGAAGGTTCGCCCTCTGGGGCCAACGTCCTGACTTTC
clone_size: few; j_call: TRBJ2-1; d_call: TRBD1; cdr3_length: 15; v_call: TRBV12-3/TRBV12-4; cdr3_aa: CASSYDRGSYNEQFF; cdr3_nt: TGTGCCAGCAGTTACGACAGGGGCTCCTACAATGAGCAGTTCTTC
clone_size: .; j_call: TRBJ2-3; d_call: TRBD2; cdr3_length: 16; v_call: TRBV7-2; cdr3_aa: CASSLVGLAGTDTQYF; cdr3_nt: TGTGCCAGCAGCTTAGTGGGTCTAGCGGGAACAGATACGCAGTATTTT
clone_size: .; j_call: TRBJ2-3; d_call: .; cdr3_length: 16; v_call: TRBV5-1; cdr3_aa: CASSLVTGRFGDTQYF; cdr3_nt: TGCGCCAGCAGCTTGGTTACCGGGCGGTTTGGGGATACGCAGTATTTT
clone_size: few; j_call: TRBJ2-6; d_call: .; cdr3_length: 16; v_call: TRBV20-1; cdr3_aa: CSARGQGRSGANVLTF; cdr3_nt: TGCAGTGCTAGAGGGCAAGGGCGCTCTGGGGCCAACGTCCTGACTTTC
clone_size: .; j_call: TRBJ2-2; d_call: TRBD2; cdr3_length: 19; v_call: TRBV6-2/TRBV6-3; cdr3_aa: CASSRRPGAGGPNTGELFF; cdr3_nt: TGTGCCAGCAGTCGTCGCCCCGGAGCGGGGGGGCCTAACACCGGGGAGCTGTTTTTT
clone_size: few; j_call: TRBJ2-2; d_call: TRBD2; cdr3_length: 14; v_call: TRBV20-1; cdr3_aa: CSARGSGRFGELFF; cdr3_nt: TGCAGTGCTAGAGGTAGCGGGAGGTTCGGGGAGCTGTTTTTT
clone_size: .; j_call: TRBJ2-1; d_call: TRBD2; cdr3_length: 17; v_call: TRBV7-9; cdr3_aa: CASSLGGSGRPHNEQFF; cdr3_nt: TGTGCCAGCAGCTTAGGAGGTAGCGGGAGACCCCACAATGAGCAGTTCTTC
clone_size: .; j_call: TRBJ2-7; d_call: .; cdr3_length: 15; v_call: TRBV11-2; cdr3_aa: CASSALRTLLGEQYF; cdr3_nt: TGTGCCAGCAGCGCACTAAGGACCCTTCTGGGCGAGCAGTACTTC
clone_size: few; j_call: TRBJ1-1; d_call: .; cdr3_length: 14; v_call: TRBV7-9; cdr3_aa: CASSLVITNTEAFF; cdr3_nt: TGTGCCAGCAGCTTAGTTATCACCAACACTGAAGCTTTCTTT
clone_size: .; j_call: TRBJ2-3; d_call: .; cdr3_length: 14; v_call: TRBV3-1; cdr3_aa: CASSPRRAQDTQYF; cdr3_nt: TGTGCCAGCAGCCCCCGGAGGGCCCAAGATACGCAGTATTTT